The rows below give T cell receptor beta chains drawn from one sample of a study of T cells in localized non-small cell lung cancer. Clones were read by immunoSEQ multiplex PCR, and TCRdb kept only the in-frame ones, dropping some. The sample lists 39,000 or so clones, approximately 80% occurring once. The sequences come from PBMCs, collected before any cancer treatment. These receptors all stem from a man aged 35-75 years with stage II lung adenocarcinoma. CDR3s include the opening cysteine and the closing phenylalanine or tryptophan. The order of the fields is CDR3 DNA, CDR3 protein, clone size, V gene, J gene, D gene. A D gene is named only where the DNA matches it firmly. A clone size is listed for some rows: how often the clone was seen (once, few, many), or a class if it is expanded.

TGTGCCAGCAGCTTTGAGGTCGGGACCCCTAATGAAAAACTGTTTTTT	CASSFEVGTPNEKLFF	-	TRBV5-6	TRBJ1-4	-
TGTGCCAGCTCTCGATCAACCCCAGGGACAGTTAATGAAAAACTGTTTTTT	CASSRSTPGTVNEKLFF	-	TRBV18	TRBJ1-4	TRBD1
TGTGCCAGCAGCTTAGTTAAGGGGAGCACAGATACGCAGTATTTT	CASSLVKGSTDTQYF	-	TRBV7-2	TRBJ2-3	-
TGTGCCAGTAGTAGAGGGGGTACAAGTTACAATGAGCAGTTCTTC	CASSRGGTSYNEQFF	-	TRBV19	TRBJ2-1	-
TGTGCCAGCTCAGTGACGTGGGGTAGCAATCAGCCCCAGCATTTT	CASSVTWGSNQPQHF	-	TRBV6-1	TRBJ1-5	-
TGTGCCAGCAGTGAAACGGCCAGCGGAAACACCATATATTTT	CASSETASGNTIYF	few	TRBV2	TRBJ1-3	-
TGTGCCAGTACTACACACGAGGCAGGGTCCTACGAGCAGTACTTC	CASTTHEAGSYEQYF	once	TRBV19	TRBJ2-7	-
TGTGCCAGCAGCTCCAGGGGAGGAAAGACCCAGTACTTC	CASSSRGGKTQYF	once	TRBV5-6	TRBJ2-5	-
TGTGCCAGCAGCTCACATACGAAAGGGGAAGGCAAAAACATTCAGTACTTC	CASSSHTKGEGKNIQYF	few	TRBV5-4	TRBJ2-4	-
TGCGCCAGCAGCCAAGATTTCCAGGGGGTCTACGAGCAGTACTTC	CASSQDFQGVYEQYF	-	TRBV4-3	TRBJ2-7	TRBD1
TGTGCCTGGGGGGCGGGCGCTGCTAGCACAGATACGCAGTATTTT	CAWGAGAASTDTQYF	-	TRBV30	TRBJ2-3	-
TGTGCCAGCAGAAACAGGGGTTCGAACACCGGGGAGCTGTTTTTT	CASRNRGSNTGELFF	-	TRBV19	TRBJ2-2	TRBD1
TGCGCCAGCAGCTTGGGCACAGGGACCTCTGGGGCCAACGTCCTGACTTTC	CASSLGTGTSGANVLTF	few	TRBV5-1	TRBJ2-6	-
TGTGCCAGCAGATCACAAGAGACCCAGTACTTC	CASRSQETQYF	-	TRBV2	TRBJ2-5	-
TGTGCCAGCAGCTGGCAGGGGGCTGAAGCTTTCTTT	CASSWQGAEAFF	-	TRBV5-4	TRBJ1-1	TRBD1
TGTGCTAGTGGTTTAATCGGGACTAGCGGGGCGTCCGCCTACGAGCAGTACTTC	CASGLIGTSGASAYEQYF	once	TRBV12-5	TRBJ2-7	TRBD2
TGTGCCAGCACTACTATGACGAGGTCCCCTGAAGCTTTCTTT	CASTTMTRSPEAFF	-	TRBV6-5	TRBJ1-1	-
TGTGCCTGGAGGACAGAAGTTTATGGCTACACCTTC	CAWRTEVYGYTF	-	TRBV30	TRBJ1-2	-
TGTGCCAGCAGCTCGGGCAGGGGGGATCCTAGCTATGGCTACACCTTC	CASSSGRGDPSYGYTF	-	TRBV7-2	TRBJ1-2	TRBD1
TGTGCCATCAGTGATCCCGGGACAGATAAGAACTATGGCTACACCTTC	CAISDPGTDKNYGYTF	-	TRBV10-3	TRBJ1-2	TRBD1
TGTGCCAGCAGTGAAAGTTATGGGGAGACCCAGTACTTC	CASSESYGETQYF	-	TRBV6-1	TRBJ2-5	-
TGTGCCATCAGTGCGGGGCTCGAAAGTAATTCACCCCTCCACTTT	CAISAGLESNSPLHF	-	TRBV10-3	TRBJ1-6	-
TGTGCCAGCAGCCAAGTTGTTACCGGGAACACTGAAGCTTTCTTT	CASSQVVTGNTEAFF	once	TRBV14	TRBJ1-1	-
TGTGCCAGCAGCCCCCACTTGGGTAGCGGGAGAGGTTGGGACAATGAGCAGTTCTTC	CASSPHLGSGRGWDNEQFF	-	TRBV14	TRBJ2-1	TRBD2
TGTGCCAGCAGCCGGGACAGAGCCTACGAGCAGTACTTC	CASSRDRAYEQYF	-	TRBV7-8	TRBJ2-7	TRBD1
TGTGCCAGTAGCACACCCACCGACAGGGTTGGCTCCTACGAGCAGTACTTC	CASSTPTDRVGSYEQYF	-	TRBV19	TRBJ2-7	TRBD1
TGTGCCTGGAGTGTCGGCGTATACGAGCAGTACTTC	CAWSVGVYEQYF	-	TRBV30	TRBJ2-7	-
TGCGCCAGCAGCTTGGGCAGGGGGATCGACGAGCAGTACTTC	CASSLGRGIDEQYF	-	TRBV5-1	TRBJ2-7	TRBD1
TGTGCCAGCAGCTCGGCCTGGAGGGGGCTGGGGTATGGCTACACCTTC	CASSSAWRGLGYGYTF	-	TRBV4-2	TRBJ1-2	TRBD1
TGTGCCAGCAGCTCTCGATCGTCGAGGGCCGCTTACGAGCAGTACTTC	CASSSRSSRAAYEQYF	-	TRBV7-8	TRBJ2-7	-
TGTGCCAGCAGTTTATCTGGGAGGGGGAATCAGCCCCAGCATTTT	CASSLSGRGNQPQHF	-	TRBV28	TRBJ1-5	-
TGTGCCAGCAGATTCCTGGGTATCCACGAGCAGTACTTC	CASRFLGIHEQYF	-	TRBV2	TRBJ2-7	-
TGCGCCAGCAGCCAAGATAGGTTGTACAGGGTCGCCTCTGGAAACACCATATATTTT	CASSQDRLYRVASGNTIYF	-	TRBV4-1	TRBJ1-3	-
TGTGCCAGCTCCTTCAACGGTGCAACTAATGAAAAACTGTTTTTT	CASSFNGATNEKLFF	-	TRBV18	TRBJ1-4	-
TGTGCCAGCAGCCCCGGGTTAGCGGGGAACAATGAGCAGTTCTTC	CASSPGLAGNNEQFF	-	TRBV7-7	TRBJ2-1	TRBD2
TGTGCCAGCAGATGGGCAGGGACAGGGTCCTACGAGCAGTACTTC	CASRWAGTGSYEQYF	-	TRBV27	TRBJ2-7	TRBD1
TGTGCCAGCAGGGGGCCTGTGGGGCGGGTCAACTATGGCTACACCTTC	CASRGPVGRVNYGYTF	-	TRBV27	TRBJ1-2	-
TGTGCCAGCAGCCCACTCGGGACTCTCTTCGGGGAGCTGTTTTTT	CASSPLGTLFGELFF	-	TRBV7-8	TRBJ2-2	-
TGTGCCAGCAGCTTAGATCTTGAGTGCGAGGCCGCCACAGATACGCAGTATTTT	CASSLDLECEAATDTQYF	-	TRBV11-3	TRBJ2-3	-
TGTGCCTGGAGGGTACAGGGGGCGAAGAATTCACCCCTCCACTTT	CAWRVQGAKNSPLHF	once	TRBV30	TRBJ1-6	TRBD1
TGTGCCAGCAGCTTAGGCCGTGGGGCAGGGCTACATGGCTACACCTTC	CASSLGRGAGLHGYTF	-	TRBV13	TRBJ1-2	-
TGTGCCAGCAGCGCGGGACATGGGAACACTGAAGCTTTCTTT	CASSAGHGNTEAFF	-	TRBV7-8	TRBJ1-1	-
TGTGCCAGCAGCTCCTATGGGGGTGGCAATCAGCCCCAGCATTTT	CASSSYGGGNQPQHF	-	TRBV28	TRBJ1-5	-
TGTGCCAGCGGCCCCCCAGATACGCAGTATTTT	CASGPPDTQYF	-	TRBV2	TRBJ2-3	-
TGTGCCAGCAGTCACGTAGGACTAGCCTCCTACAATGAGCAGTTCTTC	CASSHVGLASYNEQFF	-	TRBV6-6	TRBJ2-1	TRBD2
TGTGCCAGCAGCTTGATATGGGACACTGAAGCTTTCTTT	CASSLIWDTEAFF	-	TRBV7-2	TRBJ1-1	-